One sample yielded the 25 T cell receptor beta chains listed below, sequenced in a study of blood T cell repertoires in COVID-19. Some clones are missing from TCRdb's copy, which holds only in-frame ones; the method was immunoSEQ multiplex PCR. The sample lists about 91,000 clones; approximately 82% were seen once. Input material: peripheral blood. The receptor set was obtained from a man aged 50 to 59 with active or convalescent COVID-19.

This clone was picked up a small number of times. This chain connects TRBV27 to TRBJ1-4; maybe TRBD1 (5 bases). This CDR3 is 17 amino acids long. Germline V lookup: CDR1 MNHEY, CDR2 SMNVEV (reference sequence). The V end was cut by 2 bases, the J end by 0 bases, with 13 bases between. The CDR3 coding sequence is TGTGCCAGCAGTTTAGGGGGAGGGCCATCAACTAATGAAAAACTGTTTTTT. This translates into CASSLGGGPSTNEKLFF.

The CDR3 is CASSSDQGHGYTF. CDR3 nucleotides: TGTGCCAGCAGCTCGGATCAGGGCCATGGCTACACCTTC. The chain recombines TRBV13 with TRBJ1-2, with D perhaps matching TRBD1 (5 bases). V lost 4 bases, J lost 6 bases, and 12 bases lay in between. The V gene's germline CDR1 is PRHDT and CDR2 FYEKMQ (reference sequence). This CDR3 spans 13 amino acids. The full variable domain, its missing parts supplied by reference TRBV13 and TRBJ1-2, is AAGVIQSPRHLIKEKRETATLKCYPIPRHDTVYWYQQGPGQDPQFLISFYEKMQSDKGSIPDRFSAQQFSDYHSELNMSSLELGDSALYFCASSSDQGHGYTFGSGTRLTVV.

For the CDR3, the DNA is TGTGCCAGTACCAAGGACTCCGTACGGAATGAGCAGTTCTTC. Its translation: CASTKDSVRNEQFF. The rearrangement joins TRBV19 to TRBJ2-1, with D possibly matching TRBD2 (5 bases). This CDR3 region has 14 residues. V shed 7 bases and J shed 7 bases, with 17 bases lying between them. Germline V lookup: CDR1 LNHDA, CDR2 SQIVND (reference sequence).

The chain combines TRBV12-3 or TRBV12-4 with TRBJ2-1, with unresolved D. The CDR3 covers 12 residues. V was shortened by 5 bases and J by 12 bases, with 14 bases between the two germline ends. The CDR3 sequence is CASSKPTPRQFF. In DNA, the CDR3 is TGTGCCAGCAGTAAACCGACTCCCCGGCAGTTCTTC.

This chain joins TRBV7-2 and TRBJ1-2, with 7 bases fitting TRBD1. Germline lookup yields CDR1 SGHTA and CDR2 FQGNSA. Germline trimming cut 4 bases from V and 4 bases from J; bases unmatched to any gene: 9. The CDR3 is 15 amino acids. The CDR3 here is CASSSPQGRSYGYTF. CDR3 in DNA: TGTGCCAGCAGCTCCCCACAGGGGCGCTCCTATGGCTACACCTTC.

The chain uses TRBV5-1 and TRBJ1-3; no firm D call. V lost 0 bases, J lost 1 base, and 11 bases lay in between. CDR1 SGHRS and CDR2 YFSETQ come from the germline V gene. The CDR3 is made up of 16 amino acids. CDR3 sequence: CASSLDSTLSGNTIYF. The CDR3 DNA is TGCGCCAGCAGCTTGGACAGTACTCTTTCTGGAAACACCATATATTTT.

The gene calls are TRBV5-1 and TRBJ2-1; D remains ambiguous. Germline V gives CDR1 SGHRS, CDR2 YFSETQ. The CDR3 sequence is 15 residues long. Deletions cut 0 bases from V and 0 bases from J, with 7 bases between. The CDR3 loop reads CASSLELNSYNEQFF. In DNA, the CDR3 is TGCGCCAGCAGCTTGGAACTGAACTCCTACAATGAGCAGTTCTTC.

The rearrangement joins TRBV6-7 to TRBJ2-2; 9 bases line up with TRBD2. TRBV6-7 is an ORF for which the function is uncertain. The junction had 7 bases not matched to a gene; V was cut back by 2 bases and J by 6 bases. The CDR3 contains 16 residues. CDR3 in amino acids: CASSYTASGEAGELFF. The CDR3 coding sequence is TGTGCCAGCAGTTACACGGCTAGCGGGGAGGCCGGGGAGCTGTTTTTT.

This chain joins TRBV24-1 and TRBJ2-3; 8 bases are a match to TRBD1. The CDR3 length is 15 residues. In germline, CDR1 is KGHDR, CDR2 SFDVKD. The V and J ends lost 2 bases and 0 bases, in that order; junction bases with no gene match: 0. The CDR3 protein is CATSDWTGSTDTQYF. CDR3 DNA sequence: TGTGCCACCAGTGATTGGACAGGGAGCACAGATACGCAGTATTTT.

The CDR3 nucleotides read TGTGCCAGCAGCTCTCAGTACACCGGGGAGCTGTTTTTT. It encodes CASSSQYTGELFF. This chain links TRBV11-2 with TRBJ2-2, with unresolved D. Germline V gene lookup returns CDR1 SGHAT and CDR2 FQNNGV. CDR3 length: 13 amino acids. The V end lost 4 bases, the J end lost 3 bases, and 6 bases lay between the germline ends. The full variable domain, its missing parts supplied by reference TRBV11-2 and TRBJ2-2, is EAGVAQSPRYKIIEKRQSVAFWCNPISGHATLYWYQQILGQGPKLLIQFQNNGVVDDSQLPKDRFSAERLKGVDSTLKIQPAKLEDSAVYLCASSSQYTGELFFGEGSRLTVL.

This clone was seen more than once but under ten times. The chain has TRBV19 and TRBJ2-2; TRBD2 might be the D (5 bases). The CDR3 covers 15 residues. Germline CDR1 is LNHDA and CDR2 is SQIVND (reference sequence). The V end lost 3 bases, the J end lost 2 bases, and 10 bases lay between the germline ends. Here the CDR3 reads CASSIEGVNTGELFF. The CDR3 DNA sequence: TGTGCCAGTAGTATCGAGGGAGTAAACACCGGGGAGCTGTTTTTT.

The chain recombines TRBV6-2 or TRBV6-3 with TRBJ2-7, with 7 positions matching TRBD1. V lost 2 bases and J lost 0; bases outside the gene matches: 4. Germline V gives CDR1 MNHEY, CDR2 SVGEGT. The CDR3 covers 15 residues. Here the CDR3 DNA reads TGTGCCAGCAGTTACGGACAGGCCTACTCCTACGAGCAGTACTTC. The encoded protein is CASSYGQAYSYEQYF.

The chain is built from TRBV5-6 and TRBJ1-4, with TRBD1 matching over 7 bases. The CDR3 runs 15 residues. The V gene end was trimmed by 0 bases and the J gene end by 5 bases; junction bases not matched to a gene: 4. Germline CDR1 and CDR2: SGHDT and YYEEEE. The CDR3 nucleotides are TGTGCCAGCAGCTTGGAGAGGGGGCGGAATGAAAAACTGTTTTTT. This gives the protein CASSLERGRNEKLFF.

This clone was seen only once. The rearrangement links TRBV2 to TRBJ2-3; 11 nucleotides align to TRBD1. There are 14 residues in the CDR3. CDR1 and CDR2 (germline): SNHLY, FYNNEI. J lost 3 bases, V lost 7 bases, and 3 bases had no gene match. The CDR3 DNA sequence: TGTGCCAGCACCTGGGACAGGGGGACAGATACGCAGTATTTT. Protein: CASTWDRGTDTQYF.

This chain uses TRBV18 with TRBJ1-5, with a tentative D call TRBD1 (5 bases). The CDR3 length is 15 residues. The ends were cut back, 3 bases at V and 5 bases at J, with 14 bases in the middle. Germline assignment: CDR1 KGHSH and CDR2 LQKENI. CDR3 sequence (DNA): TGTGCCAGCTCACCGCAAGGGGCCGCGGATCAGCCCCAGCATTTT. The encoded protein is CASSPQGAADQPQHF.

This clone has more than one count but fewer than ten. The rearrangement links TRBV9 to TRBJ2-4; 12 bases fit TRBD1. V was pared by 0 bases and J by 8 bases, with 3 bases of the junction left unmatched. The CDR3 is 15 residues long. Germline V lookup: CDR1 SGDLS, CDR2 YYNGEE. The DNA for the CDR3 is TGTGCCAGCAGCGTAGGGGACAGGGGGCTTGACATTCAGTACTTC. This codes for CASSVGDRGLDIQYF.

The chain combines TRBV19 with TRBJ2-1, with TRBD1 matching over 9 bases. V was pared by 2 bases and J by 4 bases, with 6 bases of the junction left unmatched. The CDR3 spans 16 residues. From germline, CDR1 is LNHDA and CDR2 SQIVND (reference sequence). The DNA of the CDR3 is TGTGCCAGTAGTATACAGACAGGGGGATTTTACAATGAGCAGTTCTTC. Translation: CASSIQTGGFYNEQFF.

The chain couples TRBV7-9 to TRBJ2-5; unclear D gene. Looked up from germline, CDR1 is SEHNR and CDR2 is FQNEAQ (reference sequence). The CDR3 runs to 17 residues. Trimming shortened V by 2 bases and J by 4 bases, and 20 bases separated the two germline ends. The CDR3 is CASSLSPRHTKGETQYF. The CDR3 DNA follows: TGTGCCAGCAGCTTAAGCCCCAGGCACACGAAAGGAGAGACCCAGTACTTC.

This clone has only one observation. The rearrangement uses TRBV10-3 and TRBJ2-3; TRBD2 is a possible D gene (6 bases). Trimming cost V 0 bases and J 4 bases, with 14 bases left between them. Germline-derived CDR1 and CDR2 are ENHRY and SYGVKD. The CDR3 runs 16 residues. The CDR3 loop reads CAISESSGSRADTQYF. CDR3 nucleotides: TGTGCCATCAGTGAGTCTAGCGGCTCAAGGGCAGATACGCAGTATTTT.

The V gene is TRBV5-1, the J gene TRBJ2-7, with TRBD1 matching 12 bases. Per germline, CDR1 SGHRS and CDR2 YFSETQ. Trimming removed 4 bases from V and 5 bases from J; junction bases left unmatched: 10. The CDR3 is 16 amino acids. DNA of the CDR3: TGCGCCAGCAGCGCTACCGGGACAGGGGGCTTCGACGAGCAGTACGTC. It encodes CASSATGTGGFDEQYV.

This clone was recorded once. The chain has TRBV28 and TRBJ1-6; no definite D call. V lost 9 bases to trimming and J lost 7 bases, with 10 bases between them. Per the germline V gene, CDR1 is MDHEN and CDR2 is SYDVKM. There are 12 residues in the CDR3. For the CDR3, the DNA is TGTGCCAGTACAGAGTACAATTCACCCCTCCACTTT. This gives the protein CASTEYNSPLHF.

This sequence joins TRBV21-1 and TRBJ2-7; TRBD2 is taken as the D call from the table, unchecked against the DNA. TRBV21-1 is a pseudogene. The CDR3 consists of 15 residues. CDR3 sequence: CASHRRRLVPYEQYV. In nucleotides, the CDR3 is TGTGCCAGCCACAGGAGGAGACTAGTCCCCTACGAGCAGTACGTC.

The chain employs TRBV12-3 or TRBV12-4 and TRBJ2-1, with D tentatively TRBD2 (5 bases). Trimming took 3 bases from V and 5 from J, leaving 8 bases between them. This CDR3 region has 13 residues. The chain's CDR3 is CASSFGLHNEQFF. The CDR3 DNA is TGTGCCAGCAGTTTCGGACTGCACAATGAGCAGTTCTTC.

The chain combines TRBV7-9 with TRBJ2-3; D is undetermined. The germline V gene encodes CDR1 SEHNR and CDR2 FQNEAQ (reference sequence). V was trimmed by 7 bases and J by 1 base, leaving 24 bases between them. The CDR3 extends over 18 amino acids. This CDR3 is CASTSRGGGQWGTDTQYF. The CDR3 nucleotides are TGTGCCAGCACCTCGCGCGGTGGCGGCCAGTGGGGCACAGATACGCAGTATTTT. Looking up the rest from reference TRBV7-9 and TRBJ2-3 gives the full variable domain: DTGVSQNPRHKITKRGQNVTFRCDPISEHNRLYWYRQTLGQGPEFLTYFQNEAQLEKSRLLSDRFSAERPKGSFSTLEIQRTEQGDSAMYLCASTSRGGGQWGTDTQYFGPGTRLTVL.

The rearrangement links TRBV19 to TRBJ1-3; 8 nucleotides align to TRBD1. J lost 4 bases, V lost 3 bases, and 5 bases had no gene match. Looked up from germline, CDR1 is LNHDA and CDR2 is SQIVND (reference sequence). The CDR3 is 15 amino acids. This CDR3 is CASSMQTGVGNTIYF. The CDR3 nucleotides read TGTGCCAGTAGTATGCAGACAGGGGTCGGAAACACCATATATTTT.